This TCR beta chain originates from a study of T-cell memory formation after mild COVID-19. General study findings and limits: Clones contracting across day 15 to 85 had a balanced CD4/CD8 profile; later expanding clones leaned CD4+.

V was trimmed by 1 base and J by 0 bases, leaving 14 bases between them. This CDR3 comprises 17 residues. The germline V gene has CDR1 LGHNA and CDR2 YNFKEQ. Of note for this clonotype: No antigen is known for it.

TCRdb reanalysed the 5' RACE reads using MiXCR and keeps one entry per CDR3 protein. The data show some 600,000 distinct CDR3 sequences, with 15% to 20% seen just once and roughly 7.8% held by the top ten. The rearrangement joins TRBV4-2 to TRBJ2-3; D may be TRBD1 or TRBD2 (5 bases each). The clonotype originates from an adult woman who had mild COVID-19 (a few samples of this study predate the infection). Cell type and time point are not known. The specimen was PBMCs or a T cell subset sorted from them (not recorded which). This chain's CDR3 is CASSQGVKGTSTDTQYF. CDR3 DNA sequence: TGTGCCAGCAGCCAAGGAGTCAAGGGGACCAGCACAGATACGCAGTATTTT.